This TCR beta chain originates from a study of blood T cell repertoires in COVID-19 (dated by TCRdb to the early 2020s). Notes on the research overall: Collaborator samples came from the United States, Italy and Spain and covered acute and convalescent phases of COVID-19. HLA class I and class II types, where available, came from metadata supplied by the sample provider rather than from assay-based typing. The samples were drawn from the first 160 participants of the ongoing ImmuneRACE study and from some 1,300 subjects provided by 6 global collaborators. The sample metadata nearly always contained a de-identified subject ID, COVID-19 status, age in years and sex. The material from the prospective study consisted of cDNA or gDNA derived from T cells, B-cell-depleted T cells, or PBMCs. Subjects who had been exposed to COVID-19, were actively infected with it, or had recovered from it provided the deeply sampled blood TCRbeta repertoires that made up the dataset. The repertoires were released in a freely available public database intended as a resource for research on the immune response to SARS-CoV-2. The full study reports these points: The amount of clinical and demographic metadata varied by source and participant and was provided uncurated.

TCRbeta CDR3 regions were amplified from genomic DNA by means of the immunoSEQ Assay, a bias-controlled multiplex PCR. The paper's data handling went like this. The number of nucleated cells in each sample was estimated from the amplification of reference gene primers within the assay. To quantify the absolute abundance of each unique TCRbeta CDR3 rearrangement, sequence reads were collapsed and filtered. For each sample, productive Simpson clonality was calculated as the square root of Simpson's diversity index across productive rearrangements. In its TCRdb copy, this immuneACCESS table keeps in-frame sequences only and misses some clones. Where compared with another copy, unresolved V genes explain less than half of these, and the others have no known cause. That table is the source of V, J and clone size, and D and trimming were worked out from the DNA. This sample lists some 150,000 clones; around 86% were detected once. The ten largest account for roughly 4% of the sample.

A remark on this clone: Its cognate antigen has yet to be identified. No much larger clonotype is one base removed from it; base qualities were not supplied.

Enrolling through a virtual design, the prospective study's participants ranged in age from roughly 18 to 89 years and lived across more than 20 United States geographic areas. Cohort assignment in the prospective study relied on participant-reported clinical history from a screening survey and a study questionnaire. For ImmuneRACE Cohort 3, a participant was defined as recovered based on two consecutive negative NP/OP PCR tests, clearance by a healthcare professional, or resolution of symptoms. Each participant in the prospective study had whole blood, serum and a nasopharyngeal or oropharyngeal swab collected by mobile phlebotomists. Prospective study participants could optionally give additional blood draws and questionnaires over a 2-month period. Before DNA extraction, blood samples from the prospective study were shipped at room temperature or frozen. There are 13 amino acids in the CDR3, from cysteine to phenylalanine inclusive. The only DNA kept is the CDR3, 39 bases in frame from the first base. CDR1 and CDR2 are drawn from the germline V gene: MDHEN, SYDVKM. V is cut by 7 bases and J by 5 bases, and the space between the germline ends is 15 bases.

In this chain, TRBV28 is recombined with TRBJ2-7, with TRBD2 perhaps the D gene, on 6 matching bases. Sample: PBMCs or T cells enriched from blood (not recorded which). The source of this sequence is a man aged 50-59 years who had recovered from COVID-19. The nucleotide sequence reads TGTGCCAGCACCCTGAGGAGGGTCGACGAGCAGTACTTC. It is translated as CASTLRRVDEQYF.